These 4 T cell receptor beta chains were all obtained from the same sample, sequenced in a study of T cells in Graves' hyperthyroidism and ophthalmopathy. Authors of the study amplified TCR beta CDR3 regions from RNA transcripts. In the first-round RT-PCR of the TCR CDR3, the HTBI primer set was used. TCRdb re-analysed the multiplex PCR reads in MiXCR, keeping a single row per CDR3 protein. The sample holds about 550,000 distinct CDR3 sequences, under 25% seen once. What was sequenced was blood. The origin of the receptors is a man aged 18 to 29 with Graves' hyperthyroidism.

This clonotype was detected only a few times. The rearrangement joins TRBV13 to TRBJ2-7; D unresolved. CDR1 is PRHDT and CDR2 is FYEKMQ in the germline V gene (reference sequence). The CDR3 covers 16 residues. V lost 6 bases and J lost 2, with 20 bases in between. This CDR3 is CASRFSGSNPTYEQYF. The CDR3 DNA follows: TGTGCCAGCAGATTTTCCGGGTCCAACCCCACCTACGAGCAGTACTTC.

The table lists this clonotype with a count of one. The chain couples TRBV6-2 or TRBV6-3 to TRBJ1-2; perhaps TRBD1 as D (6 bases). Germline-derived CDR1 and CDR2 are MNHEY and SVGEGT. Trimming stripped 8 bases from V and 7 bases from J, with 23 bases between. This CDR3 is built from 15 residues. The CDR3 DNA is TGTGCCAGCTTTGGTTCCCGGAGGGGGGATCGTGGCTACACCTTC. It codes for CASFGSRRGDRGYTF.

A remark on this clonotype: A much bigger clone sits one base away, suggesting this may be a read error. The chain joins TRBV28 to TRBJ1-5; 8 bases match TRBD1. The CDR3 length is 15 residues. Germline values: CDR1 MDHEN, CDR2 SYDVKM. This CDR3 is CASRETGGGNQPQQF. CDR3 sequence (DNA): TGTGCCAGCAGAGAAACAGGGGGAGGGAATCAGCCCCAGCAGTTT.

This clonotype was observed many times. The V and J genes are TRBV2 and TRBJ2-5; 8 bases are a match to TRBD1. Germline V gives CDR1 SNHLY, CDR2 FYNNEI. V lost 7 bases and J lost 4; bases outside the gene matches: 5. This CDR3 is 13 amino acids long. The CDR3 bases are TGTGCCAGCATGGACAGGGAGTCAGAGACCCAGTACTTC. It is translated as CASMDRESETQYF.